One sample yielded the 13 T cell receptor beta chains listed below, sequenced in a study of CD8 T cells in ankylosing spondylitis. TCRdb reprocessed the 5' RACE reads with MiXCR, giving one entry per CDR3 protein. The top ten clones hold 14% of a sample with about 220,000 distinct CDR3 sequences, around 6.6% of them seen once. The antigens of these receptors remain unknown. Study results and caveats: A motif of 7 to 9 highly homologous TCR beta variants was seen as apparently characteristic of ankylosing spondylitis blood.

Sample: blood, either unsorted or a sorted T cell fraction (not recorded which). The receptors originated from a male donor with ankylosing spondylitis.

The sample holds many counts of this clonotype. The chain is built from TRBV4-2 and TRBJ1-3, with D maybe TRBD1 (5 bases). CDR1 is LGHNA, CDR2 YNFKEQ, per germline. Trimming left V 0 bases short and J 7 bases short, with 19 bases between. The CDR3 is 17 amino acids. CDR3 in amino acids: CASSQEGGQSFGNTIYF. CDR3 in DNA: TGTGCCAGCAGCCAAGAGGGGGGTCAGTCGTTTGGGAACACCATATATTTT.

This clonotype was seen at least ten times. V and J are TRBV27 and TRBJ1-1; D is undetermined. Germline CDR1 is MNHEY and CDR2 is SMNVEV (reference sequence). The CDR3 consists of 14 residues. V lost 5 bases, J lost 4 bases, and 14 bases lay in between. CDR3 protein: CASSTSSLSTEAFF. The CDR3 DNA reads as TGTGCCAGCAGTACGAGCTCCTTGAGCACTGAAGCTTTCTTT.

This clonotype was seen ten or more times. This chain joins TRBV15 and TRBJ1-4; D gene ambiguous. Per germline, CDR1 LNHNV and CDR2 YYDKDF (reference sequence). The V end lost 6 bases, the J end lost 5 bases, and 10 bases lay between the germline ends. This CDR3 has 13 residues. The CDR3 loop reads CATSPTNNEKLFF. CDR3 coding DNA: TGTGCCACCAGTCCCACCAACAATGAAAAACTGTTTTTT.

There are many counts of this clonotype. This sequence joins TRBV10-3 and TRBJ2-7; weak D call: TRBD1 (6 bases). The ends were cut back, 8 bases at V and 5 bases at J, with 16 bases in the middle. The CDR3 sequence is 13 residues long. Germline V gene data show CDR1 as ENHRY and CDR2 as SYGVKD. In nucleotides, the CDR3 is TGTGCCATCGCCGGGACACCCCGGCACGAGCAGTACTTC. It codes for CAIAGTPRHEQYF.

This clonotype has ten or more counts. The chain carries TRBV20-1 and TRBJ1-2, with 9 bases identical to TRBD1. The CDR3 consists of 13 residues. The J segment lost 7 bases and the V segment lost 8 bases, leaving 11 bases of the junction unmatched. Germline CDR1 is DFQATT and CDR2 is SNEGSKA (reference sequence). The CDR3 loop reads CSYSDRGIRGYTF. The DNA of the CDR3 is TGCAGTTACTCGGACAGGGGAATTCGTGGCTACACCTTC.

This clonotype has ten or more counts. The chain is built from TRBV9 and TRBJ1-3, with 8 bases aligning to TRBD1. The germline V gene encodes CDR1 SGDLS and CDR2 YYNGEE. The ends lost 4 bases at V and 0 bases at J; junction bases unmatched: 6. The length of the CDR3 is 16 residues. CDR3 region: CASSPQTGGSGNTIYF. CDR3 bases: TGTGCCAGCAGCCCCCAAACAGGGGGCTCTGGAAACACCATATATTTT.

This clonotype was recorded at least ten times. DNA for the CDR3: TGCAGCGTCCAGGACGGACCCTACGAGCAGTACTTC. This encodes CSVQDGPYEQYF. The chain uses TRBV29-1 and TRBJ2-7; no definite D call. V was cut by 6 bases and J by 2 bases, with 11 bases left in between. Germline V gives CDR1 SQVTM, CDR2 ANQGSEA. CDR3 length equals 12 residues.

This clonotype showed up many times. The V call is TRBV7-9, the J call TRBJ2-7; D gene uncertain. V lost 2 bases, J lost 2 bases, and 7 bases lay in between. CDR3 length equals 13 residues. The germline V gene encodes CDR1 SEHNR and CDR2 FQNEAQ (reference sequence). CDR3: CASSLTQAYEQYF. DNA of the CDR3: TGTGCCAGCAGCTTAACGCAAGCCTACGAGCAGTACTTC.

At least ten counts were recorded for this clonotype. The V gene is TRBV11-1, the J gene TRBJ2-1; the match to TRBD2 covers 12 bases. V dropped 1 base and J dropped 4; count of bases not matched to a gene: 11. There are 19 residues in the CDR3. The V gene's germline CDR1 is SGHAT and CDR2 FQDESV (reference sequence). Here the CDR3 reads CASSLVLSASGGGYNEQFF. CDR3 DNA sequence: TGTGCCAGCAGCTTAGTCCTCTCGGCTAGCGGGGGGGGTTACAATGAGCAGTTCTTC.

Many counts were recorded for this clonotype. This chain uses TRBV4-1 with TRBJ2-7; 9 bases align to TRBD1. Germline V gives CDR1 MGHRA, CDR2 YSYEKL. This CDR3 contains 14 residues. With V trimmed by 8 bases and J by 3 bases, 8 bases remained unmatched. The CDR3 sequence is CASALWDRDYEQYF. As DNA, the CDR3 is TGCGCCAGCGCCTTGTGGGACAGGGACTACGAGCAGTACTTC.

In this sample, this clonotype turned up many times. The chain uses TRBV6-1 and TRBJ1-1; D unclear. The CDR3 covers 13 residues. In germline, CDR1 is MNHNS, CDR2 SASEGT. Trimming removed 1 base from V and 6 bases from J, with 9 bases in between. CDR3: CASSEGEGPEAFF. Written as DNA, the CDR3 is TGTGCCAGCAGTGAAGGGGAAGGCCCTGAAGCTTTCTTT.

In its sample, this clonotype was seen many times. This sequence joins TRBV27 and TRBJ1-1, with 7 bases that match TRBD1. V shed 6 bases and J 3 bases; nucleotides not matched to a gene: 10. The CDR3 is 15 residues long. Germline V gene data show CDR1 as MNHEY and CDR2 as SMNVEV (reference sequence). CDR3 in amino acids: CASRQPGQPYTEAFF. The CDR3 DNA follows: TGTGCCAGCAGACAACCGGGACAGCCATACACTGAAGCTTTCTTT.

This clonotype was seen many times. The genes are TRBV29-1 and TRBJ2-1; the match to TRBD2 covers 12 bases. This CDR3 region has 15 residues. Germline V lookup: CDR1 SQVTM, CDR2 ANQGSEA. J gave up 7 bases and V 7 bases, and 11 bases lay outside the gene matches. CDR3 sequence: CSALRTSGDGNEQFF. The CDR3, as DNA: TGCAGCGCACTAAGGACTAGCGGGGATGGGAATGAGCAGTTCTTC.